What follows describes a single T cell receptor (beta chain). This sample was included in a study of cytomegalovirus exposure and HLA in healthy donors. TCRdb keeps only in-frame clones here, not all; method: immunoSEQ multiplex PCR. Of around 150,000 clones detected, 70% to 90% appear once; the ten largest clones hold more than 2.5%. CDR1 and CDR2 (germline): SGHTA, FQGNSA. Trimming shortened V by 1 base and J by 4 bases, and 10 bases separated the two germline ends. This CDR3 has 14 amino acids. The TCR was taken from a woman in her late teens or twenties in good health and CMV-seropositive. This chain links TRBV7-2 with TRBJ2-5; maybe TRBD2 (6 bases). Sequenced: PBMCs. As DNA, the CDR3 is TGTGCCAGCAGCTTAGTAGGAGGGCGAGAGACCCAGTACTTC. It specifies CASSLVGGRETQYF. Supplemented by reference TRBV7-2 and TRBJ2-5, the full variable domain reads GAGVSQSPSNKVTEKGKDVELRCDPISGHTALYWYRQSLGQGLEFLIYFQGNSAPDKSGLPSDRFSAERTGGSVSTLTIQRTQQEDSAVYLCASSLVGGRETQYFGPGTRLLVL.